This T cell receptor beta chain originates from a study of blood T cell repertoires in COVID-19. In the study overall: From the United States, Italy and Spain came samples of acute and convalescent COVID-19. In each case, the material was cDNA or gDNA derived from T cells, B-cell-depleted T cells, or PBMCs.

Per germline, CDR1 LGHDT and CDR2 YNNKEL (reference sequence). V lost 2 bases, J lost 4 bases, and 17 bases lay in between. The CDR3 has 17 amino acids. This clone was detected a few times. Methods used by the authors: Amplified reference gene primers provided the basis for estimating nucleated cell counts. Method: immunoSEQ multiplex PCR; TCRdb's copy keeps in-frame clones and lacks some. V and J calls and clone size are as listed in that table; D and trimming were resolved from the DNA. This sample has about 180,000 clones, with roughly 86% found just once. The sample consisted of peripheral blood. The sequence was collected from a man aged 55 to 70 with COVID-19, enrolled during active disease. The chain employs TRBV3-1 (or the pseudogene TRBV3-2) and TRBJ2-2, with a weak D call TRBD2 (7 bases). The CDR3, as DNA: TGTGCCAGCAGCCAATATGGGGGGGCCTCTCTCACCGGGGAGCTGTTTTTT. Translated: CASSQYGGASLTGELFF.